What follows are 27 T cell receptor beta chains derived from one specimen sequenced in a study of tumor and adjacent non-tumor tissue in lung cancer. No cell sorting was done before RNA was extracted from the tissue. More than 3 cm separated this lung sample from the edge of the tumor. TCRbeta libraries were built with three rounds of nested PCR, modified from ARM-PCR. One entry per CDR3 protein results from TCRdb running MiXCR on the multiplex PCR reads. The sample has 100,000 or so distinct CDR3 sequences, 65% seen once. Sequencing input: distant non-tumor lung tissue. All receptors come from a man under 40 with non-small cell lung cancer.

As concerns this clonotype: Likely a read error: the CDR3 ends without its conserved phenylalanine or tryptophan. The rearrangement uses TRBV29-1 and TRBJ1-4, with a tentative D call TRBD1 (6 bases). The CDR3 is 13 amino acids. Germline-derived CDR1 and CDR2 are SQVTM and ANQGSEA. This CDR3 is CSVMTGHNEKLFY. CDR3 nucleotide sequence: TGCAGCGTCATGACAGGACATAATGAAAAGCTGTTTTAT.

Points on this clonotype: A much more abundant neighbour one base away suggests this may be a read error. The gene calls are TRBV24-1 and TRBJ2-3, with D perhaps assigned TRBD1 or TRBD2 (5 bases each). The CDR3 runs 14 residues. CDR1 is KGHDR, CDR2 SFDVKD, per germline. CDR3 loop: CATSDLRGTHTQYF. The DNA of the CDR3 is TGTGCCACCAGTGATTTGCGGGGCACACATACGCAGTATTTT.

On this clonotype: The junction shows a germline mismatch at one end, possibly a read error. The rearrangement joins TRBV11-2 to TRBJ2-2; 7 positions match TRBD2. The CDR3 consists of 15 residues. CDR1 and CDR2 from the germline V gene are SGHAT and FQNNGV. The CDR3 bases are TGTACCAGCAGCCTCGGACGGGAGGTCGACGGGGAGCTGTTTTTT. Protein: CTSSLGREVDGELFF. Full variable domain (outside the CDR3, taken from reference TRBV11-2 and TRBJ2-2): EAGVAQSPRYKIIEKRQSVAFWCNPISGHATLYWYQQILGQGPKLLIQFQNNGVVDDSQLPKDRFSAERLKGVDSTLKIQPAKLEDSAVYLCTSSLGREVDGELFFGEGSRLTVL.

Comment on this clonotype: The DNA is left out, because the CDR3 cannot be placed on it with certainty; the CDR3 is given as TCRdb lists it. V and J are TRBV29-1 and TRBJ1-3; TRBD1, as called in the table, went unchecked against the DNA. In germline, CDR1 is SQVTM, CDR2 ANQGSEA. The CDR3 spans 16 amino acids, including both terminal residues. The CDR3: CSVEYVGSGSRNTTYF.

Turning to this clonotype: Germline and junction disagree at one end, which may indicate a read error. V is TRBV6-5 and J is TRBJ1-5, with D hard to call. This CDR3 comprises 18 residues. Looked up from germline, CDR1 is MNHEY and CDR2 is SVGAGI. The CDR3 spells CASSTRFEGRKSNQSQHF. CDR3 DNA sequence: TGTGCCAGCAGTACTCGATTTGAGGGCCGCAAGAGCAATCAGTCCCAGCATTTT.

The chain carries TRBV11-2 and TRBJ2-3; TRBD2 matches at 9 bases. After removal of 5 bases from V and 0 bases from J, the junction contained 3 bases not matched to a gene. This CDR3 is built from 15 residues. Germline V gives CDR1 SGHAT, CDR2 FQNNGV. The CDR3 reads CASSHSGGSTDTQYF. DNA for the CDR3: TGTGCCAGCAGCCATAGCGGGGGTAGCACAGATACGCAGTATTTT.

A note on this clonotype: The junction departs from the called germline gene at one end, perhaps through a read error. The chain is built from TRBV12-3 or TRBV12-4 and TRBJ2-3; tentative D call: TRBD2 (5 bases). CDR3 length: 15 amino acids. DNA for the CDR3: TGTGTCAGCAGTTTAACTAGAGGGAGTACAGATACGCAGTATTTT. This gives the protein CVSSLTRGSTDTQYF.

This clonotype was seen just once. The conserved closing phenylalanine or tryptophan is absent in this CDR3, likely reflecting a read error. The chain combines TRBV6-1 with TRBJ2-1, with no clear D. V dropped 2 bases and J dropped 8 bases, with 10 bases sitting between them. This CDR3 has 13 amino acids. The V gene's germline CDR1 is MNHNS and CDR2 SASEGT. The CDR3 sequence: CASSEILPDEQFL. The CDR3, as DNA: TGTGCCAGCAGTGAAATCCTTCCGGATGAGCAGTTCTTA.

The genes are TRBV13 and TRBJ2-4; D remains unclear. The V gene lost 0 bases and the J gene lost 1 base, with 10 bases spanning the gap. CDR1 PRHDT and CDR2 FYEKMQ come from the germline V gene (reference sequence). This CDR3 region has 16 residues. The CDR3 loop reads CASSLGRRIAKNIQYF. The CDR3 coding sequence is TGTGCCAGCAGCTTAGGACGCAGGATCGCCAAAAACATTCAGTACTTC. Full variable domain (remainder filled in from reference TRBV13 and TRBJ2-4): AAGVIQSPRHLIKEKRETATLKCYPIPRHDTVYWYQQGPGQDPQFLISFYEKMQSDKGSIPDRFSAQQFSDYHSELNMSSLELGDSALYFCASSLGRRIAKNIQYFGAGTRLSVL.

Details on this clonotype: A read error may produce the germline difference seen at one junction end. This chain uses TRBV29-1 with TRBJ1-2; no clear D. Germline assignment: CDR1 SQVTM and CDR2 ANQGSEA. This CDR3 region has 13 residues. The CDR3 region is CNVEGSTGDGYTF. CDR3 bases: TGCAACGTTGAAGGGTCCACTGGGGATGGCTACACCTTC.

A note on this clonotype: Germline and junction disagree at one end, which may indicate a read error. The chain has TRBV7-3 and TRBJ2-1; possibly TRBD2 for D (5 bases). Germline V gene lookup returns CDR1 SGHTA and CDR2 FQGTGA. CDR3 size: 15 residues. The CDR3 DNA is TGTGTCAGCAGCTCATCCGGGGTTGGCAAGAATGAGCAGTTCTTC. Translation: CVSSSSGVGKNEQFF. The complete variable domain, with remaining parts taken from reference TRBV7-3 and TRBJ2-1, reads GAGVSQTPSNKVTEKGKYVELRCDPISGHTALYWYRQSLGQGPEFLIYFQGTGAADDSGLPNDRFFAVRPEGSVSTLKIQRTERGDSAVYLCVSSSSGVGKNEQFFGPGTRLTVL.

On this clonotype itself: A read error may explain this, as a much larger clone is one base away. This rearrangement joins TRBV12-5 to TRBJ2-1; D may correspond to TRBD1 or TRBD2 (5 bases each). CDR3 length equals 15 residues. The ends were cut back, 6 bases at V and 0 bases at J, with 12 bases in the middle. Germline V gene sequence: CDR1 LGHNT, CDR2 FRNRAP. CDR3 coding DNA: TGTGCTAGTGGCCAGGGAGAGAGCTCCTACAATGAGCAGTTCTTC. As protein: CASGQGESSYNEQFF.

The rearrangement uses TRBV11-2 and TRBJ2-5, with unresolved D. V lost 5 bases to trimming and J lost 5 bases, with 18 bases between them. In germline, CDR1 is SGHAT, CDR2 FQNNGV. The length of the CDR3 is 15 residues. This CDR3 is CASSIASWTRETQYF. The CDR3 nucleotides read TGTGCCAGCAGCATAGCCTCCTGGACGAGGGAGACCCAGTACTTC. Supplemented by reference TRBV11-2 and TRBJ2-5, the full variable domain reads EAGVAQSPRYKIIEKRQSVAFWCNPISGHATLYWYQQILGQGPKLLIQFQNNGVVDDSQLPKDRFSAERLKGVDSTLKIQPAKLEDSAVYLCASSIASWTRETQYFGPGTRLLVL.

About this clonotype itself: No conserved phenylalanine or tryptophan ends this CDR3, so it is likely a read error. The rearrangement uses TRBV6-1 and TRBJ2-1; 14 positions agree with TRBD2. Germline-derived CDR1 and CDR2 are MNHNS and SASEGT. The CDR3 spans 18 residues. The CDR3 coding sequence is TGTGCCGGCAGCGAACCCCCGGGACTAGCGGGAGTTCGTAATGAGCAGTTCCTC. Its translation: CAGSEPPGLAGVRNEQFL.

The V gene is TRBV10-1, the J gene TRBJ2-1; 8 positions match TRBD2. The CDR3 is made up of 15 amino acids. The germline V gene encodes CDR1 WNHNN and CDR2 SYGVQD (reference sequence). V lost 7 bases and J lost 3; bases outside the gene matches: 8. CDR3 amino acids: CASNSETSDYNEQFF. CDR3 nucleotides: TGCGCCAGCAACTCCGAGACTAGCGACTACAATGAGCAGTTCTTC.

This clonotype occurred a few times. A read error may explain this, as a much larger clone is one base away. The chain has TRBV6-2 or TRBV6-3 and TRBJ2-3, with 10 bases lining up with TRBD2. The V gene's germline CDR1 is MNHEY and CDR2 SVGEGT. The CDR3 consists of 18 residues. The DNA of the CDR3 is TGTGCCAGCAATTACTCGACAGCGGGGGGGCTAAGCACAGATACGCAGTATTTT. Amino acid sequence: CASNYSTAGGLSTDTQYF.

Comments on this clonotype: Sequence at one end of the junction differs from germline and may be a read error. V and J are TRBV11-3 and TRBJ2-1; no reliable D call. The V gene's germline CDR1 is SGHNT and CDR2 YENEEA. CDR3 length equals 13 residues. As DNA, the CDR3 is TGTACCAGCAGCCTCGCACCTGGCAATGAGCAGTTCTTC. Protein product: CTSSLAPGNEQFF.

Turning to this clonotype: An end of the junction differs from the germline gene, which may be a read error. This sequence joins TRBV4-3 and TRBJ2-7, with D tentatively TRBD2 (6 bases). The CDR3 extends over 15 amino acids. Germline CDR1 LGHNA, CDR2 YSLEER. In nucleotides, the CDR3 is TGCGCCAGCAGCCAAGATTGTGGGGACTCCTACGAGCAATACTTC. This encodes CASSQDCGDSYEQYF.

Points on this clonotype: One end of the junction does not line up with germline, which may come from a read error. V and J are TRBV20-1 and TRBJ2-7; D is uncertain. Per the germline V gene, CDR1 is DFQATT and CDR2 is SNEGSKA (reference sequence). The CDR3 has 15 amino acids. CDR3 region: CSARGWSSHLYEQCF. CDR3 coding DNA: TGCAGTGCTAGAGGCTGGTCGAGTCACCTCTACGAGCAGTGCTTC.

The CDR3, as DNA: TGCAGTACAATACAGGGGACCTCCTACGAGCAGTACTTC. This encodes CSTIQGTSYEQYF. The chain recombines TRBV20-1 with TRBJ2-7; TRBD1 aligns across 7 bases. Germline values: CDR1 DFQATT, CDR2 SNEGSKA (reference sequence). Germline trimming cut 8 bases from V and 0 bases from J; bases unmatched to any gene: 7. The CDR3 runs to 13 residues.

This clonotype came up once. Its ends do not fully match the called genes, so a read error is possible. This rearrangement joins TRBV11-3 to TRBJ2-5; D possibly corresponds to TRBD2 (5 bases). Germline assignment: CDR1 SGHNT and CDR2 YENEEA. The CDR3 sequence is 16 residues long. CDR3: CASSSRTETLQEIQYF. The CDR3 nucleotides read TGTGCCAGCAGTTCGAGGACTGAAACTCTCCAAGAGATCCAGTACTTC.

This clonotype was observed a single time. Because the CDR3 is missing its conserved closing phenylalanine or tryptophan, this is likely a read error. No DNA is shown, since the ends of the CDR3 on it are uncertain; the CDR3 is the one TCRdb lists. The chain links TRBV20-1 to TRBJ1-5. In germline, CDR1 is DFQATT, CDR2 SNEGSKA (reference sequence). The CDR3 is 14 residues long, ends included. The CDR3 is CSARAGDSNQPHHY.

A note on this clonotype: A read error may produce the germline difference seen at one junction end. The rearrangement uses TRBV4-1 and TRBJ1-3; D ambiguous. The CDR3 consists of 15 residues. CDR1 is MGHRA, CDR2 YSYEKL, per germline. The CDR3 loop is CASSQQPPTGNTIYF. For the CDR3, the DNA is TGCGCCAGTAGCCAACAACCGCCAACTGGAAACACCATATATTTT.

With respect to this clonotype: One junction end does not reproduce the germline sequence, and a read error may be involved. The rearrangement links TRBV11-1 to TRBJ2-5; D remains ambiguous. CDR1 is SGHAT, CDR2 FQDESV, per germline (reference sequence). The CDR3 contains 16 residues. The CDR3: CAGSQRVALHPETQYF. The CDR3 nucleotides read TGTGCCGGCAGCCAGCGTGTTGCGCTTCACCCAGAGACCCAGTACTTC.

This clonotype has at least ten counts. J is TRBJ2-7 and V is TRBV20-1; TRBD1 agrees at 7 bases. The CDR3 sequence is 14 residues long. Unmatched junction bases numbered 14, after V lost 6 bases and J lost 6 bases. The V gene's germline CDR1 is DFQATT and CDR2 SNEGSKA (reference sequence). This CDR3 is CSASPGTVPSEQYF. The CDR3 coding sequence is TGCAGTGCCTCCCCCGGGACAGTCCCGTCCGAGCAGTACTTC.

This clonotype was counted a single time. The chain links TRBV11-2 to TRBJ2-5; the D gene is possibly TRBD2 (5 bases). Germline CDR1 is SGHAT and CDR2 is FQNNGV. The CDR3 extends over 12 amino acids. V gave up 6 bases and J gave up 5 bases, with 10 bases separating them. The CDR3 DNA sequence: TGTGCCAGCAGAGAGCGGTCGGAGACCCAGTACTTC. This codes for CASRERSETQYF. Full variable domain (missing parts from reference TRBV11-2 and TRBJ2-5): EAGVAQSPRYKIIEKRQSVAFWCNPISGHATLYWYQQILGQGPKLLIQFQNNGVVDDSQLPKDRFSAERLKGVDSTLKIQPAKLEDSAVYLCASRERSETQYFGPGTRLLVL.

Many counts were recorded for this clonotype. The chain joins TRBV24-1 to TRBJ2-2, with 7 bases matching TRBD1. After removal of 1 base from V and 5 bases from J, the junction contained 3 bases not matched to a gene. The CDR3 extends over 15 amino acids. From germline, CDR1 is KGHDR and CDR2 SFDVKD. CDR3 loop: CATSDFYRGTGELFF. The CDR3 DNA reads TGTGCCACCAGTGATTTCTACAGGGGAACCGGGGAGCTGTTTTTT.